A selection of T cell receptor beta chains follows, all from one sample in a study of CD8 T cells in ankylosing spondylitis. In TCRdb, the 5' RACE reads were re-called with MiXCR into one record per CDR3 protein. This repertoire shows around 180,000 distinct CDR3 sequences, roughly 20% found once; its top ten account for approximately 4.3%. Sequencing input: blood, either unsorted or a sorted T cell fraction (not recorded which). These receptors originate from a male donor aged 5-30 years with ankylosing spondylitis or in good health (not recorded which). Each CDR3 is given with its conserved first and last residue. A D gene is named only where the DNA matches it firmly. The size entry is marked missing in some rows and otherwise reads once, few, many or a size class.

>TRBV6-5|NA|TRBD1|TRBJ1-2
TGTGCCAGCAGTTTCCGACAGGGGTACGGCTACACCTTC
CASSFRQGYGYTF
>TRBV5-1|many|NA|TRBJ2-5
TGCGCCAGCAGCTTGGACGCGGGACAGAGGGCCCAGTACTTC
CASSLDAGQRAQYF
>TRBV4-3|many|TRBD2|TRBJ2-3
TGCGCCAGCAGCCACGGAAACCCGGGAGGCCGACGCACAGATACGCAGTATTTT
CASSHGNPGGRRTDTQYF
>TRBV29-1|many|TRBD1|TRBJ2-7
TGCAGCGTTGAACACCACCGACAGGGAGCCTACGAGCAGTACTTC
CSVEHHRQGAYEQYF
>TRBV11-2|NA|NA|TRBJ2-1
TGTGCCAGCAGCTTAGGACCAGACTCCTACAATGAGCAGTTCTTC
CASSLGPDSYNEQFF
>TRBV5-1|many|NA|TRBJ2-1
TGCGCCAGCAGCTCAACCGGGACAACCGTGGGTGGCAATGAGCAGTTCTTC
CASSSTGTTVGGNEQFF
>TRBV20-1|many|TRBD1|TRBJ1-1
TGCAGTGCTAGAGTCGGACAGGGAAACACTGAAGCTTTCTTT
CSARVGQGNTEAFF
>TRBV20-1|many|NA|TRBJ1-5
TGCAGTGCTAGTTCAGGGGTGTCGGTTGGCAATCAGCCCCAGCATTTT
CSASSGVSVGNQPQHF
>TRBV11-2|many|TRBD2|TRBJ2-2
TGTGCCAGCAGCTCCATGACTAGCGGGTGGGCCGGCACCGGGGAGCTGTTTTTT
CASSSMTSGWAGTGELFF
>TRBV11-2|many|NA|TRBJ2-3
TGTGCCAGCAGCTTAGTAGGGGATGTAGATACGCAGTATTTT
CASSLVGDVDTQYF
>TRBV4-3|many|NA|TRBJ2-6
TGCGCCAGCAGCCAACTTCGAGGCTCTGGGGCCAACGTCCTGACTTTC
CASSQLRGSGANVLTF
>TRBV10-1|many|NA|TRBJ2-1
TGCGCCAGCAGTGACAGTTATTCATCTAGTGTGCAGTTCTTC
CASSDSYSSSVQFF
>TRBV6-5|many|NA|TRBJ1-5
TGTGCCAGCAGTTCGGACAGAACCTATAGCAATCAGCCCCAGCATTTT
CASSSDRTYSNQPQHF
>TRBV29-1|NA|NA|TRBJ2-1
TGCAGCGTTGTTAGTGAGAACTCAGCGTTCTTC
CSVVSENSAFF
>TRBV7-9|once|TRBD1|TRBJ2-1
TGTGCCAGCAGCGCCAGGACAGGGGGCAATGAGCAGTTCTTC
CASSARTGGNEQFF
>TRBV6-1|many|NA|TRBJ1-5
TGTGCCAGCAGTAGGGCCTTCAATCAGCCCCAGCATTTT
CASSRAFNQPQHF
>TRBV12-3/TRBV12-4|NA|TRBD2|TRBJ2-5
TGTGCCAGCAGTCTGCGACTAGCGGGAGTGGAGACCCAGTACTTC
CASSLRLAGVETQYF
>TRBV2|many|NA|TRBJ2-3
TGTGCCAGCAGTGTTTTCATGGAAGCAGATACGCAGTATTTT
CASSVFMEADTQYF
>TRBV4-1|few|NA|TRBJ1-1
TGCGCCAGCAGCCAAGGCTACCCCGGCCCTGAAGCTTTCTTT
CASSQGYPGPEAFF
>TRBV5-1|many|NA|TRBJ1-5
TGCGCCAGCAGCGAAGGGGATTCCAATCAGCCCCAGCATTTT
CASSEGDSNQPQHF
>TRBV21-1|many|NA|TRBJ2-5
TGTGCCAGCACCCCCACCCGCGGCCTCCAAGAGACCCAGTACTTC
CASTPTRGLQETQYF
>TRBV20-1|NA|NA|TRBJ2-2
TGCAGTGCCATAGAAAGCACCGGGGAGCTGTTTTTT
CSAIESTGELFF
>TRBV4-3|many|NA|TRBJ2-2
TGCGCCAGCAGCCACCGGGACCAGGGCCGGGAGCTGTTTTTT
CASSHRDQGRELFF
>TRBV7-9|once|TRBD2|TRBJ2-1
TGTGCCAGCAGCTCACCAGGACTAGCTCTGTACAATGAGCAGTTCTTC
CASSSPGLALYNEQFF
>TRBV4-1|many|TRBD1|TRBJ1-1
TGCGCCAGCAGCCCCCGGGACAGATTTGAAGCTTTCTTT
CASSPRDRFEAFF
>TRBV4-1|NA|NA|TRBJ1-3
TGCGCCAGCAGCCCCCAGGGGCCAAACACCATATATTTT
CASSPQGPNTIYF
>TRBV30|few|NA|TRBJ1-5
TGTGCCTGGACCTTCGGAGGCAATAGCAATCAGCCCCAGCATTTT
CAWTFGGNSNQPQHF